The 27 T cell receptor beta chains presented below share a single source sample, sequenced in a study of tumor and adjacent non-tumor tissue in lung cancer. RNA was extracted from bulk tissue without any cell sorting. A modified ARM-PCR protocol with three rounds of nested PCR amplified TCRbeta. TCRdb analysed the multiplex PCR reads with MiXCR anew, one entry per CDR3 protein. The table records fewer than 130,000 distinct CDR3 sequences, about 87% of them present only once. Sequenced sample: lung tumor tissue. The receptors come from a man in his 70s with non-small cell lung cancer.

The chain employs TRBV6-6 and TRBJ2-2; D unresolved. Trimming left V 11 bases short and J 15 bases short, with 25 bases between. The CDR3 extends over 13 amino acids. Per the germline V gene, CDR1 is MNHNY and CDR2 is SVGAGI (reference sequence). The CDR3 loop reads CALRNPNTGEMFF. The CDR3 region has the DNA TGTGCCTTGAGAAACCCAAACACCGGCGAGATGTTTTTT.

Points on this clonotype: At one boundary the junction diverges from the germline segment, which might be a read error. This chain connects TRBV11-2 to TRBJ2-7; maybe TRBD2 (5 bases). Germline values: CDR1 SGHAT, CDR2 FQNNGV. This CDR3 contains 13 residues. The CDR3 loop is CASNREEHYEHYF. CDR3 DNA: TGTGCCAGCAACCGGGAAGAGCACTACGAGCATTACTTC.

Regarding this clonotype: Just one base apart from a much larger clone, this may be a read error. The V and J genes are TRBV5-1 and TRBJ1-2, with D hard to call. The CDR3 spans 14 residues. V was shortened by 0 bases and J by 10 bases, with 16 bases between the two germline ends. CDR1 and CDR2 (germline): SGHRS, YFSETQ. Here the CDR3 reads CASSLVASQSDYTF. The DNA of the CDR3 is TGCGCCAGCAGCTTGGTGGCCAGTCAATCTGACTACACCTTC.

This clonotype was observed at least ten times. This chain uses TRBV7-9 with TRBJ1-2, with 10 bases fitting TRBD1. Germline V gene lookup returns CDR1 SEHNR and CDR2 FQNEAQ (reference sequence). The V and J ends lost 1 base and 6 bases, in that order; junction bases with no gene match: 5. The CDR3 is 15 amino acids. CDR3 nucleotides: TGTGCCAGCAGCTTAGTGGGGGACAGGGGAGATGGCTACACCTTC. Its translation: CASSLVGDRGDGYTF. Full variable domain (remainder filled in from reference TRBV7-9 and TRBJ1-2): DTGVSQNPRHKITKRGQNVTFRCDPISEHNRLYWYRQTLGQGPEFLTYFQNEAQLEKSRLLSDRFSAERPKGSFSTLEIQRTEQGDSAMYLCASSLVGDRGDGYTFGSGTRLTVV.

Of note for this clonotype: This is likely a read error, given that the CDR3 carries no conserved phenylalanine or tryptophan at its end. The genes are TRBV29-1 and TRBJ2-5; D may be TRBD1 (5 bases). The CDR3 runs to 16 residues. V gave up 7 bases and J gave up 2 bases, with 23 bases separating them. CDR1 SQVTM and CDR2 ANQGSEA come from the germline V gene. CDR3 nucleotides: TGCAGCGCCAAGCCCAACCTCCAGACAGTTCAAGAGACCCAGTACATC. It translates to CSAKPNLQTVQETQYI.

This clonotype appeared a single time. A much bigger clone sits one base away, suggesting this may be a read error. This chain connects TRBV28 to TRBJ2-7; D unclear. Looked up from germline, CDR1 is MDHEN and CDR2 is SYDVKM. Trimming shortened V by 5 bases and J by 2 bases, and 13 bases separated the two germline ends. The CDR3 is 14 residues long. This CDR3 reads CASSRHQVPYEQYF. DNA of the CDR3: TGTGCCAGCAGTCGGCACCAAGTGCCCTACGAGCAGTACTTC.

The chain uses TRBV29-1 and TRBJ1-1; D uncertain. There are 12 residues in the CDR3. Germline V gene sequence: CDR1 SQVTM, CDR2 ANQGSEA. With 7 bases removed from V and 4 bases from J, the gap between germline ends came to 13 bases. The CDR3 region is CSATGVSTEAFF. As DNA, the CDR3 is TGCAGCGCGACGGGAGTCTCCACTGAAGCTTTCTTT.

The chain has TRBV12-5 and TRBJ2-2; perhaps TRBD2 as D (5 bases). CDR3 length: 12 amino acids. Germline V gene data show CDR1 as LGHNT and CDR2 as FRNRAP. Trimming left V 11 bases short and J 7 bases short, with 14 bases between. CDR3 sequence reads: CACDSGVGELFF. The CDR3 coding sequence is TGTGCTTGTGACTCCGGGGTCGGGGAGCTGTTTTTT.

Of note for this clonotype: No conserved phenylalanine or tryptophan is present at the end of the CDR3, so a read error is the likely explanation. The chain joins TRBV10-1 to TRBJ1-2; 8 nucleotides line up with TRBD1. CDR1 WNHNN and CDR2 SYGVQD come from the germline V gene (reference sequence). The CDR3 runs to 14 residues. Trimming removed 5 bases from V and 8 bases from J; junction bases left unmatched: 10. CDR3: CASSPGTGGEGYTL. CDR3 coding DNA: TGCGCCAGCAGTCCCGGGACAGGAGGCGAAGGCTACACCTTA.

Only a few counts were recorded for this clonotype. A read error may account for a junction end that differs from germline. This rearrangement joins TRBV11-1 to TRBJ1-2; D is undetermined. The CDR3 is 12 amino acids. CDR1 SGHAT and CDR2 FQDESV come from the germline V gene (reference sequence). CDR3 region: CASSLYGYGYTF. CDR3 DNA sequence: TGTGCCAGCAGCTTATACGGGTATGGTTACACCTTC.

Concerning this clonotype itself: Germline is not matched at one junction end, which may reflect a read error. The rearrangement links TRBV28 to TRBJ1-1; 7 bases agree with TRBD1. Germline values: CDR1 MDHEN, CDR2 SYDVKM. CDR3 size: 15 residues. The CDR3 DNA reads as TGTGCCAGCAGGACCTGGACAGGCTTGAAGACTGAAGCTTTCTTT. This encodes CASRTWTGLKTEAFF.

As regards this clonotype: Its ends do not fully match the called genes, so a read error is possible. The rearrangement links TRBV13 to TRBJ2-5, with a tentative D call TRBD2 (5 bases). The CDR3 runs to 14 residues. Germline CDR1 PRHDT, CDR2 FYEKMQ (reference sequence). CDR3 coding DNA: TGTGCCATCAGCGCCGCGGGTTACCAAGAGACCCAGTACTTC. Protein product: CAISAAGYQETQYF.

This clonotype showed up many times. The V and J genes are TRBV29-1 and TRBJ2-7; D may be TRBD2 (7 bases). Deletions cut 3 bases from V and 0 bases from J, with 15 bases between. CDR1 is SQVTM and CDR2 is ANQGSEA in the germline V gene. This CDR3 is built from 15 residues. CDR3 sequence: CSVEGGRGSSYEQYF. CDR3 in DNA: TGCAGCGTTGAGGGGGGGCGGGGAAGCTCCTACGAGCAGTACTTC.

This clonotype was counted many times. The V call is TRBV28, the J call TRBJ2-2; tentatively, D is TRBD2 (7 bases). This CDR3 comprises 16 residues. CDR1 MDHEN and CDR2 SYDVKM come from the germline V gene. Between the trimmed V and J ends, which lost 3 bases and 5 bases, there was a span of 16 bases. The CDR3 loop is CASSFRGGGRTGELFF. CDR3 nucleotides: TGTGCCAGCAGTTTTCGAGGGGGGGGTCGTACCGGGGAGCTGTTTTTT.

Points on this clonotype: This may arise from a read error, as a much more abundant clone is one base away. The chain joins TRBV5-1 to TRBJ2-1, with TRBD2 matching over 9 bases. The CDR3 sequence is 15 residues long. Per the germline V gene, CDR1 is SGHRS and CDR2 is YFSETQ. CDR3 amino acids: CARSLSGLAGDEQFF. The DNA for the CDR3 is TGCGCCAGGAGCTTGTCGGGACTAGCAGGCGATGAGCAGTTCTTC.

About this clonotype itself: Since no conserved phenylalanine or tryptophan closes the CDR3, a read error is the likely cause. The rearrangement joins TRBV13 to TRBJ2-7; D may be TRBD2 (6 bases). This CDR3 region has 13 residues. Germline V lookup: CDR1 PRHDT, CDR2 FYEKMQ (reference sequence). CDR3 sequence reads: CASGLTTGDEQYY. CDR3 sequence (DNA): TGTGCCAGCGGCTTAACCACGGGGGACGAGCAGTACTAC.

About this clonotype itself: At one boundary the junction diverges from the germline segment, which might be a read error. V gene TRBV29-1 combines with J gene TRBJ1-5, with no clear D. CDR1 is SQVTM and CDR2 is ANQGSEA in the germline V gene. CDR3 length: 14 amino acids. The CDR3 DNA is TGCAGCGTCGGCCCGCTAGCAAGCAATCAGGCCCACCATTTT. Protein product: CSVGPLASNQAHHF.

With regard to this clonotype: A junction end diverges from the germline sequence, so it may reflect a read error. The rearrangement links TRBV6-2 or TRBV6-3 to TRBJ2-3; D remains unclear. The length of the CDR3 is 10 residues. Looked up from germline, CDR1 is MNHEY and CDR2 is SVGEGT. This chain's CDR3 is CASGACTQYF. The CDR3 coding sequence is TGTGCCAGCGGCGCGTGTACGCAATATTTT.

This clonotype showed up many times. The rearrangement links TRBV5-1 to TRBJ2-7; D not certain. Germline V gene lookup returns CDR1 SGHRS and CDR2 YFSETQ. This CDR3 has 11 residues. The V gene lost 3 bases and the J gene lost 6 bases, with 7 bases spanning the gap. The CDR3 loop is CASSSLGEQYF. The CDR3 region has the DNA TGCGCCAGCAGCTCCCTGGGCGAGCAGTACTTC.

Concerning this clonotype itself: Sequence at one end of the junction differs from germline and may be a read error. The chain combines TRBV4-3 with TRBJ2-5; D might be TRBD1 or TRBD2, each matching 6 bases. The germline CDR1 and CDR2 sequences are LGHNA and YSLEER. The CDR3 spans 16 residues. CDR3 sequence reads: CASSHTGGVGQETQHF. The CDR3 region has the DNA TGCGCCAGCAGCCACACCGGAGGGGTGGGACAAGAGACCCAGCACTTC.

Details on this clonotype: Since no conserved phenylalanine or tryptophan closes the CDR3, a read error is the likely cause. The CDR3 DNA sequence: TGTGCCAGCAGTAGGACAGGGGGCTCTGGGACCAACGTCCTGACTCTC. Amino acids: CASSRTGGSGTNVLTL. V usage is TRBV6-5 and J usage is TRBJ2-6; 11 bases align to TRBD1. This CDR3 is 16 amino acids long. The germline V gene has CDR1 MNHEY and CDR2 SVGAGI.

Remarks on this clonotype: Germline is not matched at one junction end, which may reflect a read error. This chain joins TRBV12-3 or TRBV12-4 and TRBJ1-2; 9 positions match TRBD1. The CDR3 loop spans 16 amino acids. The CDR3 loop reads CANSPGQGNSDYGYTF. CDR3 coding DNA: TGTGCCAACAGTCCGGGACAGGGCAATTCAGACTATGGCTACACCTTC.

This clonotype came up once. This chain connects TRBV20-1 to TRBJ1-1; D is uncertain. The CDR3 contains 14 residues. Per the germline V gene, CDR1 is DFQATT and CDR2 is SNEGSKA (reference sequence). The CDR3 DNA reads TGCAGCTTCTTGAGCAGTTACATGAGCACTGAAGCTTTCTTT. It specifies CSFLSSYMSTEAFF.

In regard to this clonotype: A junction boundary mismatches the germline segment, possibly from a read error. The rearrangement uses TRBV4-1 and TRBJ2-5, with D maybe TRBD1 (6 bases). CDR3 length: 14 residues. The germline V gene encodes CDR1 MGHRA and CDR2 YSYEKL. The DNA of the CDR3 is TGCACTAGTAGCCAACAGTGGGGGCAAGAGACCCAGTGCTTC. Its protein product is CTSSQQWGQETQCF.

A word on this clonotype: At one boundary the junction diverges from the germline segment, which might be a read error. This chain connects TRBV11-2 to TRBJ2-1, with D possibly being TRBD2 (6 bases). CDR3 size: 18 residues. CDR1 is SGHAT, CDR2 FQNNGV, per germline. The CDR3: CASILHVRDWASYNEQLF. CDR3 nucleotide sequence: TGTGCCAGCATCTTGCATGTGCGGGACTGGGCCTCCTACAATGAGCAGTTATTC.

In regard to this clonotype: A junction end diverges from the germline sequence, so it may reflect a read error. The chain links TRBV20-1 to TRBJ1-2, with D unresolved. Germline CDR1 reads DFQATT; CDR2 reads SNEGSKA (reference sequence). The CDR3 runs to 10 residues. CDR3 loop: CSANGDGYTF. CDR3 coding DNA: TGCAGTGCTAACGGAGATGGCTACACATTC.

As concerns this clonotype: Since no conserved phenylalanine or tryptophan closes the CDR3, a read error is the likely cause. The chain recombines TRBV20-1 with TRBJ2-7; D perhaps matches TRBD1 (6 bases). The length of the CDR3 is 14 residues. Germline V gene sequence: CDR1 DFQATT, CDR2 SNEGSKA (reference sequence). The CDR3 reads CSAPGVRSSYEQYL. The CDR3 DNA follows: TGTAGTGCCCCAGGGGTCCGGTCGAGCTACGAGCAGTACTTA.